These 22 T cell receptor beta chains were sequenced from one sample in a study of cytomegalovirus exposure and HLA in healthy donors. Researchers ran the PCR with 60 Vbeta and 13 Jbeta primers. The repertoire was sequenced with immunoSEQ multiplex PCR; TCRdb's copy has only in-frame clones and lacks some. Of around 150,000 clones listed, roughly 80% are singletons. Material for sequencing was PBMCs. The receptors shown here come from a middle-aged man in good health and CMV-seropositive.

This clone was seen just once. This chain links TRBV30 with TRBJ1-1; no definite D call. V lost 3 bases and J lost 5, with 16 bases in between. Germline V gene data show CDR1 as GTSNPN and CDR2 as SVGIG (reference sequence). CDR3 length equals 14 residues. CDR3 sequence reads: CAWRVGPMGTEAFF. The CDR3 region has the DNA TGTGCCTGGAGAGTGGGCCCGATGGGTACTGAAGCTTTCTTT.

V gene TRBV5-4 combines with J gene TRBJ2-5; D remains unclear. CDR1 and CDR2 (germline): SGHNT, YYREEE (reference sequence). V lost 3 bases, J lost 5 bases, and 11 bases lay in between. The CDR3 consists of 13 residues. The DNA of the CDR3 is TGTGCCAGCAGCTCCAAAGTTGAGGAGACCCAGTACTTC. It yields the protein CASSSKVEETQYF.

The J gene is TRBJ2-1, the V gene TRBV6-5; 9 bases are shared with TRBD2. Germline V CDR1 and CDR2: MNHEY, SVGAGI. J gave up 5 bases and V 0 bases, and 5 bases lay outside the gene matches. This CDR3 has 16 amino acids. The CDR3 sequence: CASSYSGLAGNNEQFF. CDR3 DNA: TGTGCCAGCAGTTACTCCGGTCTAGCGGGAAACAATGAGCAGTTCTTC.

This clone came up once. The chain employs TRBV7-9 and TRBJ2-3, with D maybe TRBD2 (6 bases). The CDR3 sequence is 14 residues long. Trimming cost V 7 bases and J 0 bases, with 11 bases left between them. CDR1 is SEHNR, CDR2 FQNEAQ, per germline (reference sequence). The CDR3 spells CASKRGTSTDTQYF. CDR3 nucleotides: TGTGCCAGCAAGAGAGGGACTAGCACAGATACGCAGTATTTT. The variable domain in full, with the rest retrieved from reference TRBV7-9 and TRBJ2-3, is DTGVSQNPRHKITKRGQNVTFRCDPISEHNRLYWYRQTLGQGPEFLTYFQNEAQLEKSRLLSDRFSAERPKGSFSTLEIQRTEQGDSAMYLCASKRGTSTDTQYFGPGTRLTVL.

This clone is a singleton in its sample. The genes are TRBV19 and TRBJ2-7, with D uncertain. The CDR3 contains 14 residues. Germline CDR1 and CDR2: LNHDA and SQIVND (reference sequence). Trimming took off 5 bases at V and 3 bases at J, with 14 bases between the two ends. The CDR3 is CASSQAGLSYEQYF. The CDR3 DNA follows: TGTGCCAGTAGTCAGGCCGGTCTCAGCTACGAGCAGTACTTC.

The CDR3: CASGSRGQETQYF. Written as DNA, the CDR3 is TGTGCTAGTGGTTCCCGGGGTCAAGAGACCCAGTACTTC. The V call is TRBV12-5, the J call TRBJ2-5; tentative D call: TRBD2 (5 bases). This CDR3 is built from 13 residues. The germline CDR1 and CDR2 sequences are LGHNT and FRNRAP. Trimming removed 4 bases at V and 2 bases at J, with 8 bases between.

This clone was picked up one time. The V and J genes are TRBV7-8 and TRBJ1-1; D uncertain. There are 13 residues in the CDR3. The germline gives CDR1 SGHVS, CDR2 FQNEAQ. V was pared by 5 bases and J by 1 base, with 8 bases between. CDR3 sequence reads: CASSPNTNTEAFF. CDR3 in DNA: TGTGCCAGCAGCCCTAATACGAACACTGAAGCTTTCTTT.

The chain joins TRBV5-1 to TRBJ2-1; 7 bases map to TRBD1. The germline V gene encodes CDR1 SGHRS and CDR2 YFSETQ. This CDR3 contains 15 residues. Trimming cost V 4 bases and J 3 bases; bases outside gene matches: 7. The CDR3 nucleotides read TGCGCCAGCAGCAGTACAGGGGACAACTACAATGAGCAGTTCTTC. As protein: CASSSTGDNYNEQFF.

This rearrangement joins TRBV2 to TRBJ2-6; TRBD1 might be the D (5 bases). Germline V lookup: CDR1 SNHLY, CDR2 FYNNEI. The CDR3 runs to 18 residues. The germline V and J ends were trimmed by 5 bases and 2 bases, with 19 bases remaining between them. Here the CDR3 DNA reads TGTGCCAGCAGTAGTTTCAAGGGGAAGCGTGCTGGGGCCAACGTCCTGACTTTC. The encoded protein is CASSSFKGKRAGANVLTF.

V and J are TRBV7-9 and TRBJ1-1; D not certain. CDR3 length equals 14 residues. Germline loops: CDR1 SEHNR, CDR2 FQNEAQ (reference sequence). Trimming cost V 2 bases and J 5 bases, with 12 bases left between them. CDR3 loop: CASSLFRGGTEAFF. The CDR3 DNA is TGTGCCAGCAGCTTATTTCGGGGAGGAACTGAAGCTTTCTTT.

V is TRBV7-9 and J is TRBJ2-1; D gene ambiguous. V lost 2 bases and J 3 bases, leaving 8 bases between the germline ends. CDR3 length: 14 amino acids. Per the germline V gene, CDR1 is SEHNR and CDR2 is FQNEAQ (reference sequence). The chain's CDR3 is CASSLIELYNEQFF. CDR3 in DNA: TGTGCCAGCAGCTTAATTGAACTCTACAATGAGCAGTTCTTC.

Written as DNA, the CDR3 is TGTGCCAGCAGTGACAAGACATACCACCGCGGGGGATCCTACACAGATACGCAGTATTTT. Its protein is CASSDKTYHRGGSYTDTQYF. The chain employs TRBV6-1 and TRBJ2-3, with 7 bases aligning to TRBD2. Losses at the gene ends were 3 bases for V and 2 bases for J; bases not matched to a gene: 20. The CDR3 spans 20 residues. Germline values: CDR1 MNHNS, CDR2 SASEGT.

CDR3 DNA: TGTGCCAGCAGCTTAGCGCAGGGGGGAAACACCATATATTTT. This encodes CASSLAQGGNTIYF. The V and J genes are TRBV7-8 and TRBJ1-3; TRBD1 is a possible D gene (6 bases). Germline V gene sequence: CDR1 SGHVS, CDR2 FQNEAQ. V was cut by 0 bases and J by 4 bases, with 7 bases left in between. The CDR3 spans 14 residues.

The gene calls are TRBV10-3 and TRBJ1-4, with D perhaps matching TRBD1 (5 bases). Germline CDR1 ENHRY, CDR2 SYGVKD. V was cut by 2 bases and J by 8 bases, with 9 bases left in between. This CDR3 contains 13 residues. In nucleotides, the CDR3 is TGTGCCATCAGTGAGAGAACAGGCGAAAAACTGTTTTTT. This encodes CAISERTGEKLFF.

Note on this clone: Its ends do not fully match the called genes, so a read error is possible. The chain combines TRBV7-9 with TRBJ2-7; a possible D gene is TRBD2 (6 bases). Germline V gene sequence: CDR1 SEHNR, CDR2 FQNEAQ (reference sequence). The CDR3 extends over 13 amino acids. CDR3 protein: CSSSDRLVGEQYF. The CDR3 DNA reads TGTTCCAGCAGCGACCGACTAGTCGGCGAGCAGTACTTC. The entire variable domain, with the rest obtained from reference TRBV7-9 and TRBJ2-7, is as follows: DTGVSQNPRHKITKRGQNVTFRCDPISEHNRLYWYRQTLGQGPEFLTYFQNEAQLEKSRLLSDRFSAERPKGSFSTLEIQRTEQGDSAMYLCSSSDRLVGEQYFGPGTRLTVT.

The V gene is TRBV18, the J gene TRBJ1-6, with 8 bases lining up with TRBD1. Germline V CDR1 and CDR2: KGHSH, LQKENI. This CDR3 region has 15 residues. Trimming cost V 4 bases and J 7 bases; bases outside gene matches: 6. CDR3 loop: CASSLGQGNNSPLHF. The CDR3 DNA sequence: TGTGCCAGCTCACTCGGACAGGGTAACAATTCACCCCTCCACTTT.

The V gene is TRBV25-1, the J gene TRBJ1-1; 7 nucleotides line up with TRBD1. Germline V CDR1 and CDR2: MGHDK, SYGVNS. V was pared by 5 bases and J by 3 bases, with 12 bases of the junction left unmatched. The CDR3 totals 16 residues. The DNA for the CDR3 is TGTGCCAGCAGTCCCCGGGCAGGGGGTGTGGACACTGAAGCTTTCTTT. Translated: CASSPRAGGVDTEAFF.

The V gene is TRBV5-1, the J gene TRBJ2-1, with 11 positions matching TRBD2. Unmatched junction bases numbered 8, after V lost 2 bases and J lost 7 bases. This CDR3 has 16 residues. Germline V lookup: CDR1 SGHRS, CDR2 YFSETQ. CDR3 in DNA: TGCGCCAGCAGCTTCCTACTAGCGGGGGCGGGGAATGAGCAGTTCTTC. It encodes CASSFLLAGAGNEQFF.

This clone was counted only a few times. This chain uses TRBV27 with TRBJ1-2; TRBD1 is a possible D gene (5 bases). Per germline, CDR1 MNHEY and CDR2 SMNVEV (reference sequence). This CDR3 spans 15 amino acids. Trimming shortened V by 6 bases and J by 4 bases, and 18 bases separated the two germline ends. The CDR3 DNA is TGTGCCAGCAGCCCCTCCCCAGGGCTCCTCTATGGCTACACCTTC. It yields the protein CASSPSPGLLYGYTF.

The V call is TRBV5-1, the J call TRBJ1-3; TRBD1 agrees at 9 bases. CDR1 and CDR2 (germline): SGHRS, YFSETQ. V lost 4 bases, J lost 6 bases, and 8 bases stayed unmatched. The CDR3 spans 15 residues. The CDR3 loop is CASSRRGQGENTIYF. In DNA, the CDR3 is TGCGCCAGCAGCAGAAGGGGACAGGGAGAAAACACCATATATTTT.

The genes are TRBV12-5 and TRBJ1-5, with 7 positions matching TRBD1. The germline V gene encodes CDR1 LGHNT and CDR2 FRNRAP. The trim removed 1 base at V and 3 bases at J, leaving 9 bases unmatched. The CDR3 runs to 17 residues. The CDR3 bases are TGTGCTAGTGGTTTGGAGATCAAGGGGGCACACAATCAGCCCCAGCATTTT. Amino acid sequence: CASGLEIKGAHNQPQHF.

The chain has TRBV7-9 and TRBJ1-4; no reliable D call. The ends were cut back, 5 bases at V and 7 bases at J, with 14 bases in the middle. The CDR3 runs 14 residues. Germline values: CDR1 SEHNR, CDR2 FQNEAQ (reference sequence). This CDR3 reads CASSPFLFGEKLFF. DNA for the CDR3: TGTGCCAGCAGCCCCTTCCTATTTGGTGAAAAACTGTTTTTT. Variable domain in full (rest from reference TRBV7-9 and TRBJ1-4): DTGVSQNPRHKITKRGQNVTFRCDPISEHNRLYWYRQTLGQGPEFLTYFQNEAQLEKSRLLSDRFSAERPKGSFSTLEIQRTEQGDSAMYLCASSPFLFGEKLFFGSGTQLSVL.